A single sample gave rise to the 8 T cell receptor beta chains below, sequenced in a study of regulatory T cells in long-lasting Graves disease. Through Arm-PCR of CDR3 regions and iRepertoire HTBI primers, TCR beta libraries were built. TCRdb re-derived calls from the multiplex PCR reads in MiXCR, one entry per CDR3 protein. Of 350,000 to 500,000 distinct CDR3 sequences in the sample, around 15% are singletons; the top ten hold around a sixth. Time point reported: newly diagnosed GD, antithyroid drugs for less than 3 months. There was RNA extracted from PBMCs, and the TCR library was made from it. The sample was also reused in another study, on T cells in Graves' hyperthyroidism and ophthalmopathy.

The source was peripheral blood mononuclear cells (PBMCs), collected at new diagnosis, from a patient treated with antithyroid drugs. These receptor sequences come from a woman between 45 and 60 years old with Graves disease.

At least ten counts were recorded for this clonotype. Sequence at one end of the junction differs from germline and may be a read error. The chain has TRBV7-7 and TRBJ2-7; weak D call: TRBD1 (6 bases). The CDR3 runs to 16 residues. Germline loops: CDR1 SSHAT, CDR2 FNYEAQ (reference sequence). The CDR3 bases are TGTGCTAGCAGCTTAGCTCAGGGGTCCAGCGCCTACGAGCAGTACTTC. Its protein is CASSLAQGSSAYEQYF.

This clonotype was detected ten times or more. V is TRBV2 and J is TRBJ2-1; 9 bases fit TRBD2. CDR1 is SNHLY, CDR2 FYNNEI, per germline. The CDR3 has 16 amino acids. V was pared by 4 bases and J by 4 bases, with 8 bases of the junction left unmatched. Here the CDR3 reads CASSVITSGPYNEQFF. The CDR3 coding sequence is TGTGCCAGCAGTGTAATTACTAGCGGGCCGTACAATGAGCAGTTCTTC.

This clonotype was counted at least ten times. V usage is TRBV7-8 and J usage is TRBJ1-1; no clear D gene. Looked up from germline, CDR1 is SGHVS and CDR2 is FQNEAQ. V lost 4 bases and J lost 0, with 6 bases in between. The CDR3 consists of 13 residues. The CDR3 coding sequence is TGTGCCAGCAGCTGGCACCTGAACACTGAAGCTTTCTTT. Translation gives CASSWHLNTEAFF.

There are many counts of this clonotype. J is TRBJ2-3 and V is TRBV7-2; D possibly corresponds to TRBD2 (5 bases). CDR3 length: 16 residues. V lost 4 bases and J lost 0, with 14 bases in between. Per germline, CDR1 SGHTA and CDR2 FQGNSA. The CDR3 here is CASSSQADVSTDTQYF. For the CDR3, the DNA is TGTGCCAGCAGCTCGCAAGCGGATGTCAGCACAGATACGCAGTATTTT.

This clonotype showed up just a few times. This rearrangement joins TRBV2 to TRBJ2-3; D is undetermined. The CDR3 sequence is 12 residues long. V dropped 7 bases and J dropped 9 bases, with 14 bases sitting between them. Germline V gives CDR1 SNHLY, CDR2 FYNNEI. The CDR3: CASIAGLETQYF. In DNA form, the CDR3 reads TGTGCCAGCATCGCCGGGCTAGAAACGCAGTATTTT.

DNA of the CDR3: TGTGCCATAACTCCAGGGGAAGCTTACTCCTACGAGCAGTACTTC. Translated: CAITPGEAYSYEQYF. This chain links TRBV6-1 with TRBJ2-7, with D possibly being TRBD1 (6 bases). This CDR3 has 15 residues. The V and J ends lost 10 bases and 0 bases respectively, with 19 bases between them. CDR1 and CDR2 from the germline V gene are MNHNS and SASEGT.

There are many counts of this clonotype. The genes are TRBV11-3 and TRBJ2-7, with TRBD1 matching 8 bases. The J segment lost 5 bases and the V segment lost 5 bases, leaving 2 bases of the junction unmatched. Germline V gene data show CDR1 as SGHNT and CDR2 as YENEEA. This CDR3 spans 12 amino acids. CDR3 in amino acids: CASSRTGHEQYF. DNA of the CDR3: TGTGCCAGCAGCCGGACAGGGCACGAGCAGTACTTC. Variable domain in full (rest from reference TRBV11-3 and TRBJ2-7): EAGVVQSPRYKIIEKKQPVAFWCNPISGHNTLYWYLQNLGQGPELLIRYENEEAVDDSQLPKDRFSAERLKGVDSTLKIQPAELGDSAVYLCASSRTGHEQYFGPGTRLTVT.

This clonotype was picked up many times. This rearrangement joins TRBV6-2 or TRBV6-3 to TRBJ2-1; 14 positions match TRBD2. V was pared by 4 bases and J by 8 bases, with 7 bases of the junction left unmatched. This CDR3 has 16 residues. Per the germline V gene, CDR1 is MNHEY and CDR2 is SVGEGT. The CDR3 is CASSSRTSGRLDEQFF. In DNA, the CDR3 is TGTGCCAGCAGTTCCAGGACTAGCGGGAGGCTCGATGAGCAGTTCTTC.